The rows below give T cell receptor beta chains drawn from one sample of a study of cytomegalovirus exposure and HLA in healthy donors. Data came from immunoSEQ multiplex PCR; TCRdb stores just in-frame clones and leaves some out. The top ten clones hold 15% to 20% of a sample with about 120,000 clones, roughly 76% of them seen once. Sequenced sample: PBMCs. These receptors all stem from a middle-aged man in good health and CMV-seropositive. CDR3s include the opening cysteine and the closing phenylalanine or tryptophan. Each record gives: CDR3 length, V gene, clone size, J gene, D gene, CDR3 protein, CDR3 DNA. The D gene is left open where the match is weak. Rows give clone size only sometimes, using once, few, many, or a class for an expanded clone.

CDR3 length: 15
V gene: TRBV5-1
clone size: -
J gene: TRBJ2-3
D gene: -
CDR3 protein: CASSFRGADPDTQYF
CDR3 DNA: TGCGCCAGCAGCTTCAGGGGCGCGGATCCAGATACGCAGTATTTT

CDR3 length: 12
V gene: TRBV6-5
clone size: -
J gene: TRBJ1-2
D gene: TRBD1
CDR3 protein: CASSRQGFGYTF
CDR3 DNA: TGTGCCAGCAGTCGACAGGGCTTCGGCTACACCTTC

CDR3 length: 14
V gene: TRBV5-5
clone size: -
J gene: TRBJ1-1
D gene: -
CDR3 protein: CASSLLYSNTEAFF
CDR3 DNA: TGTGCCAGCAGCTTGCTCTATTCGAACACTGAAGCTTTCTTT

CDR3 length: 14
V gene: TRBV7-9
clone size: -
J gene: TRBJ2-5
D gene: TRBD1
CDR3 protein: CASSFGQGQETQYF
CDR3 DNA: TGTGCCAGCAGCTTCGGACAGGGCCAAGAGACCCAGTACTTC

CDR3 length: 14
V gene: TRBV2
clone size: once
J gene: TRBJ1-2
D gene: -
CDR3 protein: CASSGGGVLYGYTF
CDR3 DNA: TGTGCCAGCAGTGGGGGAGGGGTACTCTATGGCTACACCTTC

CDR3 length: 15
V gene: TRBV10-2
clone size: -
J gene: TRBJ1-1
D gene: -
CDR3 protein: CASSESQRRGTEAFF
CDR3 DNA: TGCGCCAGCAGTGAGTCGCAGCGTAGGGGTACTGAAGCTTTCTTT

CDR3 length: 15
V gene: TRBV6-1
clone size: -
J gene: TRBJ2-1
D gene: TRBD1
CDR3 protein: CASTGTGSSYNEQFF
CDR3 DNA: TGTGCCAGCACGGGGACAGGGAGCTCCTACAATGAGCAGTTCTTC

CDR3 length: 14
V gene: TRBV9
clone size: few
J gene: TRBJ1-2
D gene: TRBD1
CDR3 protein: CASSVDRGNYGYTF
CDR3 DNA: TGTGCCAGCAGCGTGGACAGGGGGAATTATGGCTACACCTTC

CDR3 length: 13
V gene: TRBV29-1
clone size: -
J gene: TRBJ2-2
D gene: -
CDR3 protein: CSVELGYTGELFF
CDR3 DNA: TGCAGCGTTGAACTCGGGTACACCGGGGAGCTGTTTTTT

CDR3 length: 15
V gene: TRBV5-1
clone size: -
J gene: TRBJ2-7
D gene: -
CDR3 protein: CASSLANGGSYEQYF
CDR3 DNA: TGCGCCAGCAGCCTAGCGAACGGGGGATCCTACGAGCAGTACTTC

CDR3 length: 16
V gene: TRBV11-2
clone size: -
J gene: TRBJ2-2
D gene: TRBD1
CDR3 protein: CASSSTRTGENGELFF
CDR3 DNA: TGTGCCAGCAGTTCTACAAGGACAGGGGAGAACGGGGAGCTGTTTTTT

CDR3 length: 12
V gene: TRBV7-2
clone size: -
J gene: TRBJ2-7
D gene: -
CDR3 protein: CASSQDRYEQYF
CDR3 DNA: TGTGCCAGCAGCCAAGACAGGTACGAGCAGTACTTC

CDR3 length: 14
V gene: TRBV5-4
clone size: -
J gene: TRBJ1-3
D gene: -
CDR3 protein: CASSATGFGNTIYF
CDR3 DNA: TGTGCCAGCAGCGCCACAGGGTTTGGAAACACCATATATTTT

CDR3 length: 13
V gene: TRBV6-5
clone size: -
J gene: TRBJ2-3
D gene: -
CDR3 protein: CASRRDSADTQYF
CDR3 DNA: TGTGCCAGCAGACGCGACAGCGCAGATACGCAGTATTTT

CDR3 length: 16
V gene: TRBV7-7
clone size: -
J gene: TRBJ2-6
D gene: -
CDR3 protein: CASSLGSVSGANVLTF
CDR3 DNA: TGTGCTAGCAGCTTAGGTTCGGTCTCTGGGGCCAACGTCCTGACTTTC

CDR3 length: 13
V gene: TRBV18
clone size: -
J gene: TRBJ2-5
D gene: -
CDR3 protein: CASSPQGQETQYF
CDR3 DNA: TGTGCCAGCTCACCCCAGGGACAAGAGACCCAGTACTTC

CDR3 length: 14
V gene: TRBV11-2
clone size: -
J gene: TRBJ2-5
D gene: TRBD2
CDR3 protein: CASNGGSGGETQYF
CDR3 DNA: TGTGCCAGCAACGGGGGCAGCGGGGGTGAGACCCAGTACTTC

CDR3 length: 14
V gene: TRBV9
clone size: -
J gene: TRBJ2-1
D gene: TRBD2
CDR3 protein: CASSPRPGGDEQFF
CDR3 DNA: TGTGCCAGCAGCCCCCGTCCGGGGGGAGATGAGCAGTTCTTC

CDR3 length: 14
V gene: TRBV6-1
clone size: few
J gene: TRBJ1-2
D gene: -
CDR3 protein: CARELPGTNYGYTF
CDR3 DNA: TGTGCCAGGGAGCTGCCGGGGACTAACTATGGCTACACCTTC